This T cell receptor (beta chain) was documented in a study of T cell changes during pregnancy in multiple sclerosis. The protocol was immunoSEQ multiplex PCR, while the TCRdb copy is restricted to in-frame clones and leaves out a portion. The sample lists around 66,000 clones, 90% to 95% occurring once. There are 11 residues in the CDR3. V lost 4 bases and J lost 9, with 12 bases in between. Germline CDR1 and CDR2: SQVTM and ANQGSEA. This clone was recorded only once. The gene calls are TRBV29-1 and TRBJ1-2, with a weak D call TRBD1 (5 bases). Sequencing used peripheral blood, obtained after pregnancy. The TCR comes from a female donor in good health, enrolled as a control in a pregnancy study. The DNA for the CDR3 is TGCAGCGTTGGGCAGGGAGGGAGCTACACCTTC. Translation gives CSVGQGGSYTF.